The entry that follows covers one T cell receptor (beta chain) sequence. Different DNA sequences within this sample yield the same CDR3. This sample was included in a study of blood T cell repertoires in COVID-19. Study background: Researchers got acute and convalescent COVID-19 samples from the United States, Italy and Spain. PBMCs, B-cell-depleted T cells, or T cells provided the cDNA or gDNA that made up the material.

The CDR3 totals 12 residues. Germline-derived CDR1 and CDR2 are KGHSH and LQKENI. V lost 3 bases to trimming and J lost 7 bases, with 9 bases between them. Authors' data handling: Reference gene primer amplification gave nucleated cell count estimates. The data were produced by immunoSEQ multiplex PCR, yet TCRdb's version contains in-frame clones alone and is incomplete. That table is the source of V, J and clone size, and D and trimming were worked out from the DNA. The repertoire includes around 100,000 clones, approximately 80% of them detected once, and over 10% sits in the top ten. The clonotype comes from a human donor in a cohort sampled during active or convalescent COVID-19. Sequencing input: peripheral blood. The chain employs TRBV18 and TRBJ1-1; D not resolved. The CDR3 DNA sequence: TGTGCCAGCTCACCGGGAGAGGGTGAAGCTTTCTTT. Protein product: CASSPGEGEAFF.